This T cell receptor (beta chain) is drawn from a study of T cell responses to AZD1222 COVID-19 vaccine. Study findings and constraints: Only a handful of AZD1222 recipients were seropositive at baseline. The study sampled repertoires only after the peak T cell response.

In the case of this clone: Its antigen is as yet unknown.

Repertoires were generated with immunoSEQ multiplex PCR, while TCRdb's copy carries only in-frame clones and drops some. Among roughly 170,000 clones, 94% were seen once, and the ten largest hold around 1.6%. This CDR3 has 16 residues. Germline trimming cut 4 bases from V and 6 bases from J; bases unmatched to any gene: 9. Germline V gives CDR1 SGDLS, CDR2 YYNGEE. The chain joins TRBV9 to TRBJ2-2; 10 bases are shared with TRBD2. This clonotype was obtained from an adult who received the AZD1222 COVID-19 vaccine. Sequencing used peripheral blood, obtained 28 days after the second AZD1222 dose. This chain's CDR3 is CASSPSSGRAAGELFF. For the CDR3, the DNA is TGTGCCAGCAGCCCTTCCAGCGGGAGGGCCGCCGGGGAGCTGTTTTTT.